A selection of T cell receptor beta chains follows, all from one sample in a study of cytomegalovirus exposure and HLA in healthy donors. Method: immunoSEQ multiplex PCR; TCRdb's copy keeps in-frame clones and lacks some. The table shows 200,000 or so clones, with 82% occurring only once. The sequenced sample consisted of PBMCs. The receptors come from a woman in her late teens or twenties in good health and CMV-seronegative. CDR3s leave out the opening cysteine and the closing phenylalanine or tryptophan. Each record gives: CDR3 protein, D gene, clone size, V gene, J gene. The D gene is left open where the match is weak. Clone size is shown for a subset of rows, as once, few, many or a class of expanded clone.

CDR3: ASNTGLAQPQH; D: NA; size: NA; V: TRBV19; J: TRBJ1-5
CDR3: ASIRSLEPNPLSYT; D: NA; size: NA; V: TRBV6-6; J: TRBJ1-2
CDR3: ASLRSGANVLT; D: NA; size: few; V: TRBV28; J: TRBJ2-6
CDR3: ASSFGGQETQY; D: NA; size: once; V: TRBV7-3; J: TRBJ2-5
CDR3: ASGLVPSRHPAVDEQF; D: NA; size: NA; V: TRBV12-5; J: TRBJ2-1
CDR3: ASGLGGSSYNEQF; D: NA; size: NA; V: TRBV5-4; J: TRBJ2-1
CDR3: ASSLGWRGATDTQY; D: TRBD2; size: few; V: TRBV11-3; J: TRBJ2-3
CDR3: ASGGGATWGTGELF; D: NA; size: NA; V: TRBV5-1; J: TRBJ2-2
CDR3: SGLENYGYT; D: NA; size: once; V: TRBV29-1; J: TRBJ1-2
CDR3: ASSLTGALNTEAF; D: NA; size: NA; V: TRBV7-9; J: TRBJ1-1
CDR3: ASSRDPRGEQY; D: NA; size: few; V: TRBV6-6; J: TRBJ2-7
CDR3: ASSLGQTNSPLH; D: NA; size: NA; V: TRBV5-1; J: TRBJ1-6
CDR3: ASSQDIRVPPYEQY; D: NA; size: NA; V: TRBV4-1; J: TRBJ2-7
CDR3: ASSVRDRGTEAF; D: TRBD1; size: NA; V: TRBV7-9; J: TRBJ1-1
CDR3: ASRAGLAVAYEQY; D: TRBD2; size: NA; V: TRBV6-5; J: TRBJ2-7
CDR3: ASFDRRYGYT; D: NA; size: few; V: TRBV2; J: TRBJ1-2
CDR3: ASRTTANTEAF; D: NA; size: NA; V: TRBV5-1; J: TRBJ1-1
CDR3: ASSLRGHYTEAF; D: NA; size: NA; V: TRBV27; J: TRBJ1-1
CDR3: ASSYQTGGIADTQY; D: TRBD2; size: once; V: TRBV6-5; J: TRBJ2-3
CDR3: ASSDPESLAVETQY; D: NA; size: NA; V: TRBV6-1; J: TRBJ2-5
CDR3: ASSDHRGNNEQY; D: NA; size: NA; V: TRBV10-1; J: NA
CDR3: ASSTGGDSHSPLH; D: TRBD1; size: NA; V: TRBV5-1; J: TRBJ1-6
CDR3: ASSFGGDTQY; D: NA; size: NA; V: TRBV11-3; J: TRBJ2-3
CDR3: ASSPPATIEQF; D: NA; size: few; V: TRBV28; J: TRBJ2-1
CDR3: ASSVESSGNTDTQY; D: TRBD2; size: NA; V: TRBV9; J: TRBJ2-3
CDR3: ASSFTSGGGNEQF; D: TRBD2; size: NA; V: TRBV5-1; J: TRBJ2-1
CDR3: ASTRKKGRDFTDTQY; D: TRBD2; size: NA; V: TRBV13; J: TRBJ2-3
CDR3: AISPSTDTQY; D: NA; size: NA; V: TRBV10-3; J: TRBJ2-3
CDR3: ASSLGYNSYGYT; D: NA; size: NA; V: TRBV7-2; J: TRBJ1-2
CDR3: ASSLTGAEAF; D: TRBD1; size: NA; V: TRBV5-1; J: TRBJ1-1
CDR3: ASGPPGHSYEQY; D: NA; size: NA; V: TRBV12-5; J: NA
CDR3: ASSIPGQGYEQY; D: TRBD1; size: NA; V: TRBV19; J: TRBJ2-7
CDR3: ASRNLRSSYNEQF; D: NA; size: NA; V: TRBV5-1; J: TRBJ2-1
CDR3: ASKLGPNTGELF; D: NA; size: once; V: TRBV19; J: TRBJ2-2
CDR3: ASSFGQGKLHGYT; D: TRBD1; size: NA; V: TRBV11-3; J: TRBJ1-2
CDR3: ASSEFGTLYGYT; D: NA; size: NA; V: TRBV2; J: TRBJ1-2
CDR3: ASSVGVGNQPQH; D: NA; size: NA; V: TRBV9; J: TRBJ1-5
CDR3: ASSLEGTRGNTIY; D: NA; size: NA; V: TRBV28; J: TRBJ1-3
CDR3: ASSLGLAVRTDTQY; D: TRBD2; size: NA; V: TRBV5-6; J: TRBJ2-3
CDR3: ASSPLGLIPYGYT; D: NA; size: NA; V: TRBV6-1; J: TRBJ1-2
CDR3: ASSLDGLGETQY; D: NA; size: NA; V: TRBV6-6; J: TRBJ2-5
CDR3: ASSYPGKSSYEQY; D: NA; size: NA; V: TRBV28; J: TRBJ2-7
CDR3: AISVGTGFIYEQY; D: TRBD1; size: NA; V: TRBV10-3; J: TRBJ2-7
CDR3: ASSPRWASETQY; D: NA; size: NA; V: TRBV9; J: TRBJ2-5
CDR3: ASNPGTFENEQF; D: NA; size: NA; V: TRBV9; J: TRBJ2-1
CDR3: ASSLVGLTGAF; D: TRBD1; size: once; V: TRBV7-9; J: TRBJ1-1
CDR3: AWSVGMSRFQETQY; D: NA; size: NA; V: TRBV30; J: TRBJ2-5
CDR3: ASSVINSENTIY; D: NA; size: NA; V: TRBV14; J: TRBJ1-3
CDR3: ASSTSGTSRTDTQY; D: TRBD2; size: NA; V: TRBV13; J: TRBJ2-3
CDR3: ASSYELTSSYNEQF; D: NA; size: NA; V: TRBV6-6; J: TRBJ2-1
CDR3: ASSLSASGSYNEQF; D: TRBD2; size: NA; V: TRBV27; J: TRBJ2-1
CDR3: ASGWRERLDTQY; D: TRBD2; size: NA; V: TRBV10-2; J: TRBJ2-3
CDR3: ASSQSRSGRGETEAF; D: NA; size: NA; V: TRBV7-7; J: TRBJ1-1
CDR3: ASSLRWGGPRKETQY; D: NA; size: NA; V: TRBV11-1; J: TRBJ2-5